Following are 17 T cell receptor beta chains from one sample sequenced in a study of CXCR3-negative and CXCR3-positive naive CD8 T cells. Study findings and constraints: Naive cells positive for CXCR3 carried more hydrophobic TRB CDR3s than CXCR3-negative ones.

The TRB cDNA libraries were prepared by 5' RACE with UMI labels. TCRdb reprocessed the 5' RACE reads and keeps a single row for each CDR3 protein, giving no DNA. Listed are about 130,000 distinct CDR3 sequences; under 0.75% falls within the top ten. Antigen specificity for these receptors is unknown. Sample: naive CXCR3+ CD8+ T cells from blood. Subset: CD45RO-CCR7+CD27+CD95- naive CD8+ T cells expressing CXCR3 (TNR3+). The receptors originated from a human donor in good health. Some clones in this sample may be carry-over from other donors' samples.

The rearrangement links TRBV5-5 to TRBJ1-1; TCRdb returns TRBD1, unconfirmable since there is no DNA. The CDR3 is made up of 14 amino acids. The germline V gene has CDR1 SGHKS and CDR2 YYEKEE (reference sequence). CDR3 region: CASATGGWDTEAFF.

V and J are TRBV15 and TRBJ1-1. The length of the CDR3 is 13 residues. Germline V gene sequence: CDR1 LNHNV, CDR2 YYDKDF (reference sequence). CDR3 amino acids: CATSIGSNTEAFF.

The chain links TRBV7-8 to TRBJ2-7; TCRdb outputs TRBD1, but without DNA this stays unchecked. CDR3 length equals 16 residues. Looked up from germline, CDR1 is SGHVS and CDR2 is FQNEAQ. The CDR3: CASSLSTAGAVYERYF. Together with reference TRBV7-8 and TRBJ2-7, the CDR3 gives the full variable domain: GAGVSQSPRYKVAKRGQDVALRCDPISGHVSLFWYQQALGQGPEFLTYFQNEAQLDKSGLPSDRFFAERPEGSVSTLKIQRTQQEDSAVYLCASSLSTAGAVYERYFGPGTRLTVT.

The chain employs TRBV7-6 and TRBJ2-7. The CDR3 totals 14 residues. CDR1 and CDR2 (germline): SGHVS, FNYEAQ. The CDR3: CASSLDDSSYEQYF.

The chain has TRBV20-1 and TRBJ1-2. This CDR3 has 14 amino acids. CDR1 and CDR2 (germline): DFQATT, SNEGSKA (reference sequence). CDR3: CSARASRTVHGYTF.

The chain has TRBV29-1 and TRBJ2-3; TCRdb lists TRBD1, though no DNA is available to test this call. In germline, CDR1 is SQVTM, CDR2 ANQGSEA. The CDR3 totals 14 residues. CDR3 region: CSVGGALGTDTQYF.

The rearrangement uses TRBV30 and TRBJ2-5; TCRdb designates TRBD1, a call that cannot be tested without DNA. The germline CDR1 and CDR2 sequences are GTSNPN and SVGIG (reference sequence). The CDR3 extends over 15 amino acids. The CDR3 is CAWRLGVLGQETQYF.

This sequence joins TRBV18 and TRBJ2-2. This CDR3 contains 12 residues. The germline gives CDR1 KGHSH, CDR2 LQKENI. This CDR3 is CASSPSTGELFF.

The chain combines TRBV27 with TRBJ2-6. The CDR3 is made up of 15 amino acids. Looked up from germline, CDR1 is MNHEY and CDR2 is SMNVEV (reference sequence). The CDR3 region is CASSLGVTGANVLTF.

CDR3 sequence: CASSHRWDGPTDTQYF. The J gene is TRBJ2-3, the V gene TRBV12-3 or TRBV12-4; TCRdb designates TRBD1, a call that cannot be tested without DNA. The CDR3 totals 16 residues.

The gene calls are TRBV5-6 and TRBJ1-5. The CDR3 has 17 residues. The germline V gene has CDR1 SGHDT and CDR2 YYEEEE. CDR3 sequence reads: CASSWGRADAGNQPQHF.

The chain's CDR3 is CASSFIGTDNEQFF. This chain joins TRBV5-1 and TRBJ2-1; TCRdb's D call, TRBD1, is unchecked because there is no DNA. CDR1 and CDR2 (germline): SGHRS, YFSETQ. The CDR3 is made up of 14 amino acids.

The chain recombines TRBV29-1 with TRBJ2-7; TCRdb designates TRBD1, a call that cannot be tested without DNA. CDR1 and CDR2 (germline): SQVTM, ANQGSEA. The CDR3 runs 14 residues. The CDR3: CSVPSDRGLNEQYF.

The chain carries TRBV5-4 and TRBJ2-7; TCRdb reports TRBD1, a call that lacks DNA to check it against. The V gene's germline CDR1 is SGHNT and CDR2 YYREEE (reference sequence). CDR3 size: 15 residues. The CDR3 loop is CASSSPDRVYYEQYF.

This chain connects TRBV6-2 or TRBV6-3 to TRBJ1-1; TCRdb lists TRBD1, though no DNA is available to test this call. Germline assignment: CDR1 MNHEY and CDR2 SVGEGT. The CDR3 has 13 amino acids. The CDR3 sequence is CASNFGGGTEAFF.

The chain couples TRBV9 to TRBJ2-1; absent DNA, TCRdb's TRBD2 call cannot be checked. Per germline, CDR1 SGDLS and CDR2 YYNGEE. This CDR3 has 16 residues. This CDR3 reads CASSVETSGIRAEQFF.

This sequence joins TRBV6-6 and TRBJ2-1; the TCRdb call, TRBD2, lacks DNA for checking. Germline-derived CDR1 and CDR2 are MNHNY and SVGAGI (reference sequence). The CDR3 contains 12 residues. CDR3 loop: CASSSPDWEQFF.